Below are 6 T cell receptor beta chains sequenced from a single sample in a study of T cells in Graves' hyperthyroidism and ophthalmopathy (dated by TCRdb to between 2019 and 2020). The library was generated by multiplex PCR. The instrument was an Illumina HiSeq 2000. Amplification of TCR beta CDR3 regions was carried out from RNA transcripts. A first-round RT-PCR of the TCR CDR3 used the HTBI primer set with the Qiagen OneStep RT-PCR kit. TCRdb reprocessed the public reads (quality trimming at Q25 with fastp, clone calling with MiXCR) and kept in-frame beta chains. CDR3 protein duplicates are merged, each entry listing the most common genes and DNA. The sample profile shows about 400,000 distinct CDR3 sequences; about 15% of them were found once. The ten largest make up approximately 19% of the sample. What was sequenced was blood. These receptors came from a woman aged 55-75 years with Graves' ophthalmopathy.

The V and J genes are TRBV20-1 and TRBJ2-1, with a tentative D call TRBD1 (6 bases). The germline V and J ends were trimmed by 2 bases and 3 bases, with 11 bases remaining between them. Germline CDR1 and CDR2: DFQATT and SNEGSKA (reference sequence). The CDR3 is made up of 14 amino acids. The DNA for the CDR3 is TGCAGTGCTAGACCCAGGGGCCTCTACAATGAGCAGTTCTTC. Translated, it gives CSARPRGLYNEQFF.

CDR3 in DNA: TGTGCCAGCCGGCGCCGGCCACTATACAATGAGCAGTTCTTC. Encoded protein: CASRRRPLYNEQFF. The gene calls are TRBV28 and TRBJ2-1; D remains ambiguous. V was clipped by 8 bases and J by 4 bases, with 15 bases between them. This CDR3 has 14 amino acids. CDR1 and CDR2 from the germline V gene are MDHEN and SYDVKM.

This clonotype was detected ten times or more. The chain combines TRBV18 with TRBJ1-2, with D hard to call. CDR3 length: 14 residues. V shed 0 bases and J shed 1 base, with 6 bases lying between them. Germline loops: CDR1 KGHSH, CDR2 LQKENI. Here the CDR3 reads CASSPPSVNYGYTF. The CDR3 DNA reads TGTGCCAGCTCACCACCCTCAGTTAACTATGGCTACACCTTC.

The chain is built from TRBV6-1 and TRBJ2-1, with D unclear. The CDR3 is made up of 12 amino acids. The V and J ends lost 10 bases and 4 bases respectively, with 11 bases between them. In germline, CDR1 is MNHNS, CDR2 SASEGT. CDR3 protein: CATNPGYNEQFF. The CDR3 DNA sequence: TGTGCCACAAACCCCGGGTACAATGAGCAGTTCTTC.

The chain uses TRBV3-1 and TRBJ1-2; the D is unclear. Germline CDR1 and CDR2: LGHDT and YNNKEL (reference sequence). The germline V and J ends were trimmed by 0 bases and 8 bases, with 19 bases remaining between them. This CDR3 region has 16 residues. CDR3 sequence (DNA): TGTGCCAGCAGCCAAGAGGCAGTCGGCGGATTTAGGGGCTACACCTTC. The encoded protein is CASSQEAVGGFRGYTF. Combining the CDR3 with reference TRBV3-1 and TRBJ1-2 gives the whole variable domain DTAVSQTPKYLVTQMGNDKSIKCEQNLGHDTMYWYKQDSKKFLKIMFSYNNKELIINETVPNRFSPKSPDKAHLNLHINSLELGDSAVYFCASSQEAVGGFRGYTFGSGTRLTVV.

There are many counts of this clonotype. The gene calls are TRBV9 and TRBJ2-7; 10 bases map to TRBD1. CDR1 is SGDLS, CDR2 YYNGEE, per germline. This CDR3 comprises 17 residues. With 4 bases clipped from V and 2 bases from J, the junction kept 12 bases outside the gene matches. The CDR3 region is CASSPPAGQGLPYEQYF. For the CDR3, the DNA is TGTGCCAGCAGCCCCCCCGCGGGACAGGGGCTTCCCTACGAGCAGTACTTC.